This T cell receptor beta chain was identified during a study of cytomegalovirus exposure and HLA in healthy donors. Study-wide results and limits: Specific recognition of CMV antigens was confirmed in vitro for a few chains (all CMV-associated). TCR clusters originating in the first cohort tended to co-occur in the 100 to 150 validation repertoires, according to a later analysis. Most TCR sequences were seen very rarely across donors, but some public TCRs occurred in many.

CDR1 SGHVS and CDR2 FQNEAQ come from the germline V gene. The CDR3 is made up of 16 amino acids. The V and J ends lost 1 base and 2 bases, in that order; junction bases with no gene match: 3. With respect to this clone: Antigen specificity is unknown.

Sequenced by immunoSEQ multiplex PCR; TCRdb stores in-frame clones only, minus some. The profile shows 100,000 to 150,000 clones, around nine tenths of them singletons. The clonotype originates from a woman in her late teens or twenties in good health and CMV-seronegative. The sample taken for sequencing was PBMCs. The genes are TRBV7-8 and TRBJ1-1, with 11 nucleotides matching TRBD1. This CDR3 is CASSLGTGGLNTEAFF. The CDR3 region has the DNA TGTGCCAGCAGCTTAGGGACAGGGGGCCTCAACACTGAAGCTTTCTTT.